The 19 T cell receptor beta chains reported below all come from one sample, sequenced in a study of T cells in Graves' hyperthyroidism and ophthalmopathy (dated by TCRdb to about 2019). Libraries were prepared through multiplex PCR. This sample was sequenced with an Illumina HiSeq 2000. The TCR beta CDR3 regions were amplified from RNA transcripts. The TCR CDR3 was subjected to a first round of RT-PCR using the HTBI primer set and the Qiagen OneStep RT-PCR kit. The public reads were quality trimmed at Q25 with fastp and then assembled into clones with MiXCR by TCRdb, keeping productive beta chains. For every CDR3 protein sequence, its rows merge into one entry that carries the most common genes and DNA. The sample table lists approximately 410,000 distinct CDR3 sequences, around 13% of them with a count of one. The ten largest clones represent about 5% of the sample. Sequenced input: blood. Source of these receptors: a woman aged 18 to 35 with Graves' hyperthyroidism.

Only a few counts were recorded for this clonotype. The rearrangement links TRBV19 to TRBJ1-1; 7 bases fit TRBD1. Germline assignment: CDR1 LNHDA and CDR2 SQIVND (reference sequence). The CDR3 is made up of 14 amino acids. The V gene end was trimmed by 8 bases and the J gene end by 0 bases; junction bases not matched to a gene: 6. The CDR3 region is CASQLDRLNTEAFF. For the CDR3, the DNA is TGTGCCAGTCAATTGGACAGGTTGAACACTGAAGCTTTCTTT.

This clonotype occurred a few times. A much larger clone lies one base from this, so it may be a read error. The CDR3: CVTSRDLGDTEAFF. CDR3 DNA: TGTGTCACCAGCAGAGATTTGGGGGACACTGAAGCTTTCTTT. V is TRBV15 and J is TRBJ1-1; a weak D match, TRBD1 (5 bases). Germline CDR1 LNHNV, CDR2 YYDKDF (reference sequence). The CDR3 consists of 14 residues.

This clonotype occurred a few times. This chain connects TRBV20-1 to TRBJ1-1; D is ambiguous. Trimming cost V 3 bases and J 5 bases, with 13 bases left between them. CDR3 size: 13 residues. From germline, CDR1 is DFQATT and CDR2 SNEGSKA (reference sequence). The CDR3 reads CSASRPPVTEAFF. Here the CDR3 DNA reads TGCAGTGCTAGTCGGCCCCCGGTGACTGAAGCTTTCTTT.

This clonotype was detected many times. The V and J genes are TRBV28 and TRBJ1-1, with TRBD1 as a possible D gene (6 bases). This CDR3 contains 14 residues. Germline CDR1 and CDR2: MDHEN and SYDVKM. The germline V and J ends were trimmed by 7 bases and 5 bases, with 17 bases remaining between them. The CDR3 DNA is TGTGCCAGCAACATTCCAGGGGTTGTTACTGAAGCTTTCTTT. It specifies CASNIPGVVTEAFF.

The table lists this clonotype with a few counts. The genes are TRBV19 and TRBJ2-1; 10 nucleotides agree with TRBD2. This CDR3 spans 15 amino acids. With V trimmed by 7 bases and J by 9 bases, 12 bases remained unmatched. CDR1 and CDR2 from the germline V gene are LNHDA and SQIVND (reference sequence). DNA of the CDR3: TGTGCCAGTACCATTCTAGCGGGGGATATGAGTGAGCAGTTCTTC. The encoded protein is CASTILAGDMSEQFF.

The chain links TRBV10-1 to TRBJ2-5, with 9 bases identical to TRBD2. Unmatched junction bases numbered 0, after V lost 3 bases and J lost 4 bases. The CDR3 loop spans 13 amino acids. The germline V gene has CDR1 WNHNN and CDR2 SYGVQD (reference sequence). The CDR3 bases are TGCGCCAGCAGTGAACTAGCGGGAGAGACCCAGTACTTC. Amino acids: CASSELAGETQYF.

The CDR3 sequence: CSVDPGHNQPQHF. In DNA form, the CDR3 reads TGCAGTGTTGACCCGGGACACAATCAGCCCCAGCATTTT. The rearrangement joins TRBV20-1 to TRBJ1-5; tentatively, D is TRBD1 (6 bases). This CDR3 comprises 13 residues. The V gene's germline CDR1 is DFQATT and CDR2 SNEGSKA (reference sequence). Trimming shortened V by 7 bases and J by 3 bases, and 13 bases separated the two germline ends.

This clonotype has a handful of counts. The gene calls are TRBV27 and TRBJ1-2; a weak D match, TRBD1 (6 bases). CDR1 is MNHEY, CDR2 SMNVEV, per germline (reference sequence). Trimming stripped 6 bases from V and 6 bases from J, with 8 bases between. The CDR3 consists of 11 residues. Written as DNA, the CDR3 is TGTGCCAGCAGCGGGGGCCATGGCTACACCTTC. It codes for CASSGGHGYTF.

CDR3 bases: TGCAGTGCTAGAGATTCGGGGCGGGGACACACAGATACGCAGTATTTT. Translating it yields CSARDSGRGHTDTQYF. This rearrangement joins TRBV20-1 to TRBJ2-3, with D perhaps given as TRBD1 or TRBD2 (6 bases each). The V end was cut by 0 bases, the J end by 2 bases, with 15 bases between. The CDR3 consists of 16 residues. Germline CDR1 and CDR2: DFQATT and SNEGSKA (reference sequence).

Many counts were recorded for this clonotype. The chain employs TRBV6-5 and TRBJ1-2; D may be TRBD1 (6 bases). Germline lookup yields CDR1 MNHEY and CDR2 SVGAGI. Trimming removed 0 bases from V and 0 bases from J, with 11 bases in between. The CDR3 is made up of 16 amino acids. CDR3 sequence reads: CASSYSEGHPNYGYTF. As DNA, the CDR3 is TGTGCCAGCAGTTACTCGGAGGGACATCCTAACTATGGCTACACCTTC.

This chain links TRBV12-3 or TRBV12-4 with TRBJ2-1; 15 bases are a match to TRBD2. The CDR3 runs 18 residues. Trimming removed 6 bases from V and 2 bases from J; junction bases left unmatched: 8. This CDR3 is CASSQEGLAGGAYNEQFF. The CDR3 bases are TGTGCCAGCAGCCAAGAAGGACTAGCGGGAGGGGCCTACAATGAGCAGTTCTTC.

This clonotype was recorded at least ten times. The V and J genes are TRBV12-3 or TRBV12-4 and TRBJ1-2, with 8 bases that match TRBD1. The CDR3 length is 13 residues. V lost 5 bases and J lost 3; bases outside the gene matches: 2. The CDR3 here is CASSKQGDYGYTF. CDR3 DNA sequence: TGTGCCAGCAGTAAACAGGGGGACTATGGCTACACCTTC.

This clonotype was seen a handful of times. The DNA of the CDR3 is TGCAGCGTAGCCCCCCGACAGGGGCACTATGGCTACACCTTC. It specifies CSVAPRQGHYGYTF. The chain is built from TRBV29-1 and TRBJ1-2; 8 nucleotides match TRBD1. Germline trimming cut 6 bases from V and 3 bases from J; bases unmatched to any gene: 9. CDR3 size: 14 residues. Germline V gives CDR1 SQVTM, CDR2 ANQGSEA.

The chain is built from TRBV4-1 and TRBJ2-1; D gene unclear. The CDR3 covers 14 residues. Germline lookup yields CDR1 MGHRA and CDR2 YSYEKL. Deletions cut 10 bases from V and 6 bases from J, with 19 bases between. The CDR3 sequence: CATAPPQVSNEQFF. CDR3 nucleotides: TGCGCCACCGCCCCACCCCAAGTTAGCAATGAGCAGTTCTTC.

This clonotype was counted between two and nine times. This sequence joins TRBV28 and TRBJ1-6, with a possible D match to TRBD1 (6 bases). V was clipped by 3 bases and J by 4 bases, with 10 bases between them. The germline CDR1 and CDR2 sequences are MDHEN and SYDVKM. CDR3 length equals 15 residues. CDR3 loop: CASSLTGAYNSPLHF. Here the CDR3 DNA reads TGTGCCAGCAGTTTGACAGGAGCTTATAATTCACCCCTCCACTTT.

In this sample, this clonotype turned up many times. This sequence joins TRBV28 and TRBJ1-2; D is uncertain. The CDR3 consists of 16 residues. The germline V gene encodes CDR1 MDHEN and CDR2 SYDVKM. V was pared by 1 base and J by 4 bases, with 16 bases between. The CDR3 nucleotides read TGTGCCAGCAGTTTATCTGCGGGCAGCTGGATCTATGGCTACACCTTC. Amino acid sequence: CASSLSAGSWIYGYTF.

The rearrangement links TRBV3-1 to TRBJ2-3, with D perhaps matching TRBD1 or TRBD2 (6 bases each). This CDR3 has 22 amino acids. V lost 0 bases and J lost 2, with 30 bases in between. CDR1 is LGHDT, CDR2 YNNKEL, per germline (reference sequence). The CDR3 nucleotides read TGTGCCAGCAGCCAAGAATCTGGGGGCGCTCAAGCTTCTAGCGAGAACACAGATACGCAGTATTTT. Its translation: CASSQESGGAQASSENTDTQYF.

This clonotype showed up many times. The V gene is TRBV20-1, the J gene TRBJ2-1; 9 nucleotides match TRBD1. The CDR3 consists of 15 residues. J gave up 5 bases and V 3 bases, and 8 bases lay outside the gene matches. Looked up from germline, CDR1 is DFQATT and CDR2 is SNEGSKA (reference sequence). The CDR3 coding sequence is TGCAGTGCTAGGGGGACAGGGATGATCCACAATGAGCAGTTCTTC. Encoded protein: CSARGTGMIHNEQFF.

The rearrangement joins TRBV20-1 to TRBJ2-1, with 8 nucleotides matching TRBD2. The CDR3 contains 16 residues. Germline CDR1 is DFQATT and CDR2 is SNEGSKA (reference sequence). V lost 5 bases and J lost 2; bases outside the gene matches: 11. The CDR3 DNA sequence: TGCAGTGCTGTCTTAAGCGGGAGATTCCCCTACAATGAGCAGTTCTTC. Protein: CSAVLSGRFPYNEQFF.